The 18 T cell receptor beta chains given below trace back to one sample, sequenced in a study of T cell repertoires in cytomegalovirus infection (dated by TCRdb to about 2019). The sequencer was an Illumina HiSeq 1500. The raw public data were reprocessed by TCRdb itself: fastp quality trimming at Q25, MiXCR clonotype calling, in-frame beta chains only. Each record represents a unique CDR3 protein, reported with the most common genes and DNA among its rows. The sample table holds more than 150,000 distinct CDR3 sequences, of which roughly a fifth were seen once. 2.5% to 3% of the sample comes from the top ten. The sample was PBMCs. The receptors come from a human donor in good health (CMV status not recorded). Some clones in this sample may be carry-over from other donors' samples.

The V and J genes are TRBV11-1 and TRBJ1-1; maybe TRBD1 (5 bases). CDR3 size: 16 residues. Germline assignment: CDR1 SGHAT and CDR2 FQDESV (reference sequence). Trimming took off 5 bases at V and 2 bases at J, with 18 bases between the two ends. CDR3 protein: CASSITARVGNTEAFF. Written as DNA, the CDR3 is TGTGCCAGCAGCATAACCGCCAGGGTTGGAAACACTGAAGCTTTCTTT.

This clonotype has a handful of counts. The chain combines TRBV6-5 with TRBJ2-1; D remains ambiguous. The germline V gene encodes CDR1 MNHEY and CDR2 SVGAGI. The CDR3 has 16 amino acids. With 5 bases removed from V and 0 bases from J, the gap between germline ends came to 14 bases. In DNA, the CDR3 is TGTGCCAGCAGTCCCCCGGGTTCTAGCTCCTACAATGAGCAGTTCTTC. It is translated as CASSPPGSSSYNEQFF.

This clonotype showed up just a few times. This chain uses TRBV28 with TRBJ2-4, with 7 bases identical to TRBD1. The CDR3 length is 13 residues. CDR1 and CDR2 from the germline V gene are MDHEN and SYDVKM. The trim removed 4 bases at V and 7 bases at J, leaving 4 bases unmatched. The DNA of the CDR3 is TGTGCCAGCAGTTACAGGGGCCCCAACATTCAGTACTTC. Residues: CASSYRGPNIQYF.

With respect to this clonotype: One end of the junction is discordant with germline, which a read error may explain. CDR3 in DNA: TGTGCTAGCAGCGTCGATATAGGACCTGGAAACACCATATATTTT. Its translation is CASSVDIGPGNTIYF. The rearrangement links TRBV7-7 to TRBJ1-3; D unresolved. Germline CDR1 reads SSHAT; CDR2 reads FNYEAQ (reference sequence). The CDR3 consists of 15 residues.

This clonotype was counted only a few times. The V gene is TRBV28, the J gene TRBJ1-1, with 11 bases lining up with TRBD1. Germline-derived CDR1 and CDR2 are MDHEN and SYDVKM. V was clipped by 6 bases and J by 1 base; unmatched bases: 7. The CDR3 sequence is 16 residues long. CDR3 nucleotide sequence: TGTGCCAGCAGAGGACAGGGGGCTTTAGGGAACACTGAAGCTTTCTTT. It is translated as CASRGQGALGNTEAFF.

This chain links TRBV6-1 with TRBJ2-1; 10 bases are shared with TRBD1. V lost 8 bases, J lost 5 bases, and 9 bases stayed unmatched. CDR3 length: 15 residues. Germline V CDR1 and CDR2: MNHNS, SASEGT. The CDR3 nucleotides read TGTGCCAGCGCCGACAGGGGGCGTAAGGACAATGAGCAGTTCTTC. Protein: CASADRGRKDNEQFF.

The CDR3 nucleotides read TGTGCCAGCAGCACCCGACAGGGAAGGGTCCCCTCTAACTATGGCTACACCTTC. Its protein is CASSTRQGRVPSNYGYTF. The chain employs TRBV11-2 and TRBJ1-2; 7 bases map to TRBD1. V gave up 5 bases and J gave up 0 bases; unmatched junction bases: 15. The germline gives CDR1 SGHAT, CDR2 FQNNGV. This CDR3 region has 18 residues. The whole variable domain, remainder taken from reference TRBV11-2 and TRBJ1-2, is EAGVAQSPRYKIIEKRQSVAFWCNPISGHATLYWYQQILGQGPKLLIQFQNNGVVDDSQLPKDRFSAERLKGVDSTLKIQPAKLEDSAVYLCASSTRQGRVPSNYGYTFGSGTRLTVV.

This clonotype was recorded many times. The V call is TRBV7-3, the J call TRBJ2-5; D is unresolved. Germline V gene sequence: CDR1 SGHTA, CDR2 FQGTGA. The CDR3 is made up of 13 amino acids. Trimming cost V 4 bases and J 1 base, with 7 bases left between them. CDR3 sequence (DNA): TGTGCCAGCAGCTATGGGGTCCAAGAGACCCAGTACTTC. This sequence encodes CASSYGVQETQYF.

This clonotype was counted many times. CDR3 residues: CAISNQGSYGYTF. CDR3 coding DNA: TGTGCCATCAGTAACCAGGGGAGCTATGGCTACACCTTC. The V and J genes are TRBV10-3 and TRBJ1-2; possible D gene TRBD1, 6 bases. In germline, CDR1 is ENHRY, CDR2 SYGVKD. This CDR3 has 13 amino acids. The V and J ends lost 5 bases and 4 bases respectively, with 11 bases between them.

This clonotype was detected many times. V gene TRBV7-2 combines with J gene TRBJ2-1; D might be TRBD2 (6 bases). The germline V gene encodes CDR1 SGHTA and CDR2 FQGNSA. The CDR3 covers 15 residues. V lost 1 base and J lost 4, with 11 bases in between. The CDR3 reads CASSLVSGEYNEQFF. CDR3 sequence (DNA): TGTGCCAGCAGCTTAGTTTCGGGGGAATACAATGAGCAGTTCTTC.

This rearrangement joins TRBV12-3 or TRBV12-4 to TRBJ2-1; 12 bases fit TRBD2. This CDR3 spans 15 amino acids. Trimming at V came to 5 bases and at J to 9 bases, leaving 8 bases not matched to a gene. The CDR3 here is CASSPGLAGAIEQFF. CDR3 sequence (DNA): TGTGCCAGCAGTCCGGGACTAGCGGGCGCCATTGAGCAGTTCTTC.

This clonotype was counted only a few times. The chain couples TRBV20-1 to TRBJ2-7, with 11 bases aligning to TRBD2. After removal of 6 bases from V and 6 bases from J, the junction contained 13 bases not matched to a gene. Germline V gives CDR1 DFQATT, CDR2 SNEGSKA (reference sequence). This CDR3 region has 15 residues. Written as DNA, the CDR3 is TGCAGTGCCCCCCCTATAGCGGGAGGGCCTGGCGAGCAGTACTTC. It codes for CSAPPIAGGPGEQYF.

The chain combines TRBV5-5 with TRBJ1-5; possibly TRBD1 for D (5 bases). Trimming left V 0 bases short and J 6 bases short, with 10 bases between. The CDR3 length is 14 residues. Per germline, CDR1 SGHKS and CDR2 YYEKEE (reference sequence). The CDR3 protein is CASSLVGGAQPQHF. The DNA of the CDR3 is TGTGCCAGCAGCTTGGTTGGAGGGGCTCAGCCCCAGCATTTT. The complete variable domain, with remaining parts taken from reference TRBV5-5 and TRBJ1-5, reads DAGVTQSPTHLIKTRGQQVTLRCSPISGHKSVSWYQQVLGQGPQFIFQYYEKEERGRGNFPDRFSARQFPNYSSELNVNALLLGDSALYLCASSLVGGAQPQHFGDGTRLSIL.

The sample holds many counts of this clonotype. The chain is built from TRBV12-3 or TRBV12-4 and TRBJ2-5, with D possibly matching TRBD2 (6 bases). There are 15 residues in the CDR3. The V gene lost 5 bases and the J gene lost 4 bases, with 17 bases spanning the gap. As DNA, the CDR3 is TGTGCCAGCAGTCCCAGGTGGAGCGGGTCAGAGACCCAGTACTTC. Amino acids: CASSPRWSGSETQYF.

This clonotype was seen a few times. A junction boundary mismatches the germline segment, possibly from a read error. The chain links TRBV4-1 to TRBJ1-1; perhaps TRBD1 as D (5 bases). The CDR3 has 13 amino acids. In germline, CDR1 is MGHRA, CDR2 YSYEKL. The CDR3, as DNA: TGCGCCAGCAGCCAAGCATTCGGGACTCGCCAAGTTTTT. Translation gives CASSQAFGTRQVF.

The chain joins TRBV7-3 to TRBJ1-5; D is unresolved. Germline V lookup: CDR1 SGHTA, CDR2 FQGTGA. V was pared by 0 bases and J by 5 bases, with 5 bases between. The CDR3 runs 13 residues. CDR3 DNA sequence: TGTGCCAGCAGCTTAACGTCGGATCAGCCCCAGCATTTT. Protein sequence: CASSLTSDQPQHF.

V gene TRBV27 combines with J gene TRBJ2-1, with 11 bases aligning to TRBD1. The CDR3 has 15 residues. Germline V gene lookup returns CDR1 MNHEY and CDR2 SMNVEV (reference sequence). Trimming cost V 4 bases and J 7 bases; bases outside gene matches: 6. CDR3 coding DNA: TGTGCCAGCAGTTCCTGGACAGGGGGCCGAAATGAGCAGTTCTTC. Translating it yields CASSSWTGGRNEQFF.

J is TRBJ1-2 and V is TRBV10-1; D is possibly TRBD1 (5 bases). This CDR3 has 13 amino acids. V was trimmed by 2 bases and J by 5 bases, leaving 9 bases between them. Germline CDR1 is WNHNN and CDR2 is SYGVQD (reference sequence). The chain's CDR3 is CASSEDRIYGYTF. The CDR3 DNA reads TGCGCCAGCAGTGAGGACAGAATATATGGCTACACCTTC.